These T cell receptor beta chains were read from a single sample in a study of blood T cells in healthy people across ages. One entry per CDR3 protein results from TCRdb running MiXCR on the 5' RACE reads. The sample contains some 900,000 distinct CDR3 sequences, about 48% of which appear only once. Sequencing was carried out using blood. These receptors were collected from a man aged 25-40 years in good health. The CDR3 runs from the conserved cysteine through the conserved F or W. Fields, in order: J gene, V gene, D gene, clone size, CDR3 DNA, CDR3 protein. D genes are given only for firm matches. Only part of the rows carry a size: once, few, many, or a class if the clone is expanded.

j_call: TRBJ1-6; v_call: TRBV7-9; d_call: NA; clone_size: NA; cdr3_nt: TGTGCCAGCAGCTTAGAGGGGTATTCACCCCTCCACTTT; cdr3_aa: CASSLEGYSPLHF
j_call: TRBJ2-5; v_call: TRBV5-1; d_call: NA; clone_size: few; cdr3_nt: TGCGCCAGCAGCCCTCTGTCGGAGACCCAGTACTTC; cdr3_aa: CASSPLSETQYF
j_call: TRBJ1-1; v_call: TRBV7-3; d_call: NA; clone_size: few; cdr3_nt: TGTGCCAGCAGCGCACAGGGTCGGGACACTGAAGCTTTCTTT; cdr3_aa: CASSAQGRDTEAFF
j_call: TRBJ2-1; v_call: TRBV2; d_call: TRBD1; clone_size: once; cdr3_nt: TGTGCCAGCACTAAGACAGGGTGGGACAATGAGCAGTTCTTC; cdr3_aa: CASTKTGWDNEQFF
j_call: TRBJ2-1; v_call: TRBV27; d_call: TRBD2; clone_size: NA; cdr3_nt: TGTGCCAGCAGTCGGCTAGCGGGCTTAGAGCAGTTCTTC; cdr3_aa: CASSRLAGLEQFF
j_call: TRBJ2-4; v_call: TRBV2; d_call: NA; clone_size: NA; cdr3_nt: TGTGCCAGCAGTGAAGACAGACGGGAGATTCAGTACTTC; cdr3_aa: CASSEDRREIQYF
j_call: TRBJ2-2; v_call: TRBV20-1; d_call: TRBD2; clone_size: NA; cdr3_nt: TGCAGTGCTAGTGAGGCCAGCGGGGGAAGTTTCACCGGGGAGCTGTTTTTT; cdr3_aa: CSASEASGGSFTGELFF
j_call: TRBJ2-5; v_call: TRBV3-1; d_call: NA; clone_size: NA; cdr3_nt: TGTGCCAGCAGCCAAGGGGCAGTTCAAGAGACCCAGTACTTC; cdr3_aa: CASSQGAVQETQYF
j_call: TRBJ1-5; v_call: TRBV4-1; d_call: NA; clone_size: few; cdr3_nt: TGCGCCAGCAGCCAAGAACTCAGGGGTGGCAATCAGCCCCAGCATTTT; cdr3_aa: CASSQELRGGNQPQHF
j_call: TRBJ1-2; v_call: TRBV20-1; d_call: TRBD1; clone_size: many; cdr3_nt: TGCAGTGCCCTAACAGGGGTCTACTATGGCTACACCTTC; cdr3_aa: CSALTGVYYGYTF
j_call: TRBJ2-4; v_call: TRBV6-5; d_call: NA; clone_size: NA; cdr3_nt: TGTGCCAGCAGTCAGAGTAAGAGTGGGGAAAACATTCAGTACTTC; cdr3_aa: CASSQSKSGENIQYF
j_call: TRBJ2-5; v_call: TRBV3-1; d_call: NA; clone_size: few; cdr3_nt: TGTGCCAGCAGCCAAGATCGAGCGGCGTACTTC; cdr3_aa: CASSQDRAAYF
j_call: TRBJ1-4; v_call: TRBV11-2; d_call: TRBD1; clone_size: NA; cdr3_nt: TGTGCCAGCAGCTTAGCTTTACCGGGACAGAGTAATGAAAAACTGTTTTTT; cdr3_aa: CASSLALPGQSNEKLFF
j_call: TRBJ1-2; v_call: TRBV21-1; d_call: NA; clone_size: NA; cdr3_nt: TGTGCCAGCAGCAAAGGAAGGGTGCGAGGCTACACCTTC; cdr3_aa: CASSKGRVRGYTF
j_call: TRBJ2-4; v_call: TRBV5-1; d_call: NA; clone_size: NA; cdr3_nt: TGCGCCAGCAGTCCGCCTACTAAAAACATTCAGTACTTC; cdr3_aa: CASSPPTKNIQYF
j_call: TRBJ1-2; v_call: TRBV3-1; d_call: NA; clone_size: NA; cdr3_nt: TGTGCCAGCAGCCAAGATCTTGGCGGGGGGATCTCCGGCTACACCTTC; cdr3_aa: CASSQDLGGGISGYTF
j_call: TRBJ2-7; v_call: TRBV3-1; d_call: TRBD2; clone_size: few; cdr3_nt: TGTGCCAGCAGCCCAGTTTCGGGGGGAGCAGCCTACGAGCAGTACTTC; cdr3_aa: CASSPVSGGAAYEQYF
j_call: TRBJ2-3; v_call: TRBV7-2; d_call: TRBD2; clone_size: NA; cdr3_nt: TGTGCCAGCAGCTTAGCACTAGCGGGGGCCCTAGATACGCAGTATTTT; cdr3_aa: CASSLALAGALDTQYF
j_call: TRBJ2-3; v_call: TRBV11-2; d_call: NA; clone_size: many; cdr3_nt: TGTGCCAGCAGGAGTGGGGATACGCAGTATTTT; cdr3_aa: CASRSGDTQYF
j_call: TRBJ1-2; v_call: TRBV20-1; d_call: NA; clone_size: once; cdr3_nt: TGCAGTGCATTAAAATCCCGCGCGGATGGCTACACCTTC; cdr3_aa: CSALKSRADGYTF
j_call: TRBJ1-4; v_call: TRBV9; d_call: NA; clone_size: NA; cdr3_nt: TGTGCCAGCAGCGTAGCACCAGCTCCTGGGGAAAAACTGTTTTTT; cdr3_aa: CASSVAPAPGEKLFF
j_call: TRBJ2-7; v_call: TRBV20-1; d_call: NA; clone_size: NA; cdr3_nt: TGCAGTGGGTTAGCGGAAGCTTCCTACGAGCAGTACTTC; cdr3_aa: CSGLAEASYEQYF
j_call: TRBJ2-1; v_call: TRBV12-3/TRBV12-4; d_call: TRBD2; clone_size: few; cdr3_nt: TGTGCCAGCAGTCCGAGCGGGGGAGACTACAATGAGCAGTTCTTC; cdr3_aa: CASSPSGGDYNEQFF
j_call: TRBJ2-7; v_call: TRBV29-1; d_call: NA; clone_size: few; cdr3_nt: TGCAGCGCTTGGACGGGCTACGGCGAGCAGTACTTC; cdr3_aa: CSAWTGYGEQYF
j_call: TRBJ1-2; v_call: TRBV9; d_call: TRBD1; clone_size: NA; cdr3_nt: TGTGCCAGCAGCGCAGGGGGGCCAACAGCTAACTATGGCTACACCTTC; cdr3_aa: CASSAGGPTANYGYTF
j_call: TRBJ2-1; v_call: TRBV20-1; d_call: TRBD2; clone_size: few; cdr3_nt: TGCAGTGCTAGATTAGCGGGGGGGCCCCACAATGAGCAGTTCTTC; cdr3_aa: CSARLAGGPHNEQFF
j_call: TRBJ2-7; v_call: TRBV25-1; d_call: NA; clone_size: NA; cdr3_nt: TGTGCCAGCGGTGAATCGGAGGGTATTCTTGGCGAGCAGTACTTC; cdr3_aa: CASGESEGILGEQYF
j_call: TRBJ1-6; v_call: TRBV29-1; d_call: NA; clone_size: NA; cdr3_nt: TGCAGCGTTGGACTTCAGGGGAGTCCCTATAATTCACCCCTCCACTTT; cdr3_aa: CSVGLQGSPYNSPLHF
j_call: TRBJ2-4; v_call: TRBV21-1; d_call: NA; clone_size: NA; cdr3_nt: TGTGCCAGCAGCGAGAGGGGGGGGGCAGTTTCCAAAAACATTCAGTACTTC; cdr3_aa: CASSERGGAVSKNIQYF
j_call: TRBJ1-2; v_call: TRBV7-9; d_call: TRBD1; clone_size: NA; cdr3_nt: TGTGCCAGCAGCACGGGGACAGGACCCTATGGCTACACCTTC; cdr3_aa: CASSTGTGPYGYTF